This is a list of T cell receptor beta chains from one sample in a study of T cells in Graves' hyperthyroidism and ophthalmopathy. Each CDR3 protein gets one entry after TCRdb re-called the multiplex PCR reads with MiXCR. The sample consists of approximately 420,000 distinct CDR3 sequences, about 16% of them appearing once. Sequenced: blood. The origin of the receptors is a woman younger than 45 with Graves' hyperthyroidism. The CDR3 runs from the conserved cysteine through the conserved F or W. The D gene is left open where the match is weak. A row's size may be missing; if present it is once, few, many or a size class.

v_call: TRBV20-1
j_call: TRBJ1-5
clone_size: -
d_call: TRBD1
cdr3_aa: CSARQGVDQPQHF
cdr3_nt: TGCAGTGCCCGACAGGGTGTGGATCAGCCCCAGCATTTT

v_call: TRBV4-1
j_call: TRBJ2-7
clone_size: many
d_call: -
cdr3_aa: CASSPGKAYEQYF
cdr3_nt: TGCGCCAGCAGCCCAGGGAAGGCTTACGAGCAGTACTTC

v_call: TRBV6-1
j_call: TRBJ2-3
clone_size: many
d_call: TRBD2
cdr3_aa: CASSRGRAGDTQYF
cdr3_nt: TGTGCCAGCTCGCGCGGGAGGGCTGGAGATACGCAGTATTTT

v_call: TRBV28
j_call: TRBJ1-1
clone_size: few
d_call: TRBD1
cdr3_aa: CASSLVPGQANTEAFF
cdr3_nt: TGTGCCAGCAGTTTAGTACCGGGACAGGCGAACACTGAAGCTTTCTTT

v_call: TRBV10-3
j_call: TRBJ2-5
clone_size: many
d_call: -
cdr3_aa: CAISERALETQYF
cdr3_nt: TGTGCCATCAGTGAAAGGGCCTTGGAGACCCAGTACTTC

v_call: TRBV24-1
j_call: TRBJ2-2
clone_size: few
d_call: -
cdr3_aa: CATSGGPNTGELFF
cdr3_nt: TGTGCCACCAGTGGGGGACCGAACACCGGGGAGCTGTTTTTT

v_call: TRBV27
j_call: TRBJ1-1
clone_size: few
d_call: -
cdr3_aa: CASSPLTPVNTEAFF
cdr3_nt: TGTGCCAGCAGTCCCCTAACGCCGGTTAACACTGAAGCTTTCTTT

v_call: TRBV20-1
j_call: TRBJ2-3
clone_size: many
d_call: -
cdr3_aa: CSAISGTSPSTDTQYF
cdr3_nt: TGCAGTGCCATTTCTGGGACTTCCCCTAGCACAGATACGCAGTATTTT

v_call: TRBV7-9
j_call: TRBJ2-7
clone_size: -
d_call: -
cdr3_aa: CASSLVEAAGEAYEQYF
cdr3_nt: TGTGCCAGCAGCTTAGTTGAGGCGGCAGGGGAGGCCTACGAGCAGTACTTC

v_call: TRBV29-1
j_call: TRBJ1-5
clone_size: -
d_call: -
cdr3_aa: CSVTTQIDQPQHF
cdr3_nt: TGCAGCGTCACTACCCAGATCGATCAGCCCCAGCATTTT

v_call: TRBV12-3/TRBV12-4
j_call: TRBJ2-7
clone_size: many
d_call: -
cdr3_aa: CASSFRAGPYEQYF
cdr3_nt: TGTGCCAGCAGTTTTCGGGCAGGCCCCTACGAGCAGTACTTC

v_call: TRBV12-3/TRBV12-4
j_call: TRBJ1-6
clone_size: many
d_call: TRBD1
cdr3_aa: CASSPGGSGNSPLHF
cdr3_nt: TGTGCCAGCAGTCCAGGGGGCAGTGGTAATTCACCCCTCCACTTT

v_call: TRBV19
j_call: TRBJ1-5
clone_size: -
d_call: TRBD1
cdr3_aa: CASSRDRDPNQPQHF
cdr3_nt: TGTGCCAGTAGTAGAGACAGGGATCCTAATCAGCCCCAGCATTTT

v_call: TRBV9
j_call: TRBJ1-1
clone_size: -
d_call: TRBD1
cdr3_aa: CASSEGQGNTEAFF
cdr3_nt: TGTGCCAGCAGCGAGGGACAGGGGAACACTGAAGCTTTCTTT

v_call: TRBV29-1
j_call: TRBJ2-5
clone_size: -
d_call: TRBD2
cdr3_aa: CSVGGGEETQYF
cdr3_nt: TGCAGCGTTGGCGGGGGGGAGGAGACCCAGTACTTC

v_call: TRBV2
j_call: TRBJ2-3
clone_size: few
d_call: TRBD2
cdr3_aa: CATAGGEADTQYF
cdr3_nt: TGTGCTACAGCGGGAGGGGAAGCAGATACGCAGTATTTT

v_call: TRBV28
j_call: TRBJ2-5
clone_size: many
d_call: -
cdr3_aa: CASSPGSHLKETQYF
cdr3_nt: TGTGCCAGCAGTCCCGGTTCCCACCTTAAAGAGACCCAGTACTTC

v_call: TRBV20-1
j_call: TRBJ2-3
clone_size: many
d_call: -
cdr3_aa: CSARASGPSTDTQYF
cdr3_nt: TGCAGTGCTAGAGCAAGCGGCCCCTCCACAGATACGCAGTATTTT

v_call: TRBV12-3/TRBV12-4
j_call: TRBJ2-7
clone_size: few
d_call: TRBD2
cdr3_aa: CASSFSLAGPSYEQYF
cdr3_nt: TGTGCCAGCAGTTTTTCGCTAGCGGGACCCTCCTACGAGCAGTACTTC

v_call: TRBV9
j_call: TRBJ2-3
clone_size: -
d_call: -
cdr3_aa: CASSVDQPSTDTQYF
cdr3_nt: TGTGCCAGCAGCGTAGATCAGCCCAGCACAGATACGCAGTATTTT

v_call: TRBV5-1
j_call: TRBJ2-2
clone_size: few
d_call: -
cdr3_aa: CASSLPGKGTGELFF
cdr3_nt: TGCGCCAGCAGCTTGCCAGGGAAGGGGACCGGGGAGCTGTTTTTT

v_call: TRBV20-1
j_call: TRBJ2-1
clone_size: few
d_call: TRBD2
cdr3_aa: CSAKTSGRAGAYNEQFF
cdr3_nt: TGCAGTGCTAAGACTAGCGGGAGGGCGGGGGCCTACAATGAGCAGTTCTTC

v_call: TRBV6-1
j_call: TRBJ2-2
clone_size: -
d_call: -
cdr3_aa: CASRHAQGSETGELFF
cdr3_nt: TGTGCCAGCAGGCACGCCCAGGGTTCTGAGACCGGGGAGCTGTTTTTT

v_call: TRBV28
j_call: TRBJ2-7
clone_size: many
d_call: TRBD1
cdr3_aa: CASRTSTGETYEQYF
cdr3_nt: TGTGCCAGCAGAACATCGACAGGGGAGACCTACGAGCAGTACTTC

v_call: TRBV7-6
j_call: TRBJ2-3
clone_size: many
d_call: TRBD2
cdr3_aa: CASSLGLAEGTDTQYF
cdr3_nt: TGTGCCAGCAGCTTGGGACTAGCCGAAGGGACAGATACGCAGTATTTT